This is a list of T cell receptor beta chains from one sample in a study of blood T cell repertoires in COVID-19. Sequencing was performed with immunoSEQ multiplex PCR; in TCRdb, only in-frame clones are kept and a portion is missing. The sample holds roughly 250,000 clones, around 88% seen once. The source material was peripheral blood. Source of these receptors: a man between 25 and 39 years old with acute or convalescent COVID-19. Each CDR3 is given with its conserved first and last residue. The D gene is left open where the match is weak. Size is omitted from some rows. Given values are once, few, many or a class for expanded clones.

D | size | J | V | CDR3 | DNA
TRBD2 | . | TRBJ2-3 | TRBV6-5 | CASSLERGVTDTQYF | TGTGCCAGCAGTCTGGAGCGGGGGGTCACAGATACGCAGTATTTT
TRBD2 | . | TRBJ2-5 | TRBV2 | CASGSSGGFQYF | TGTGCCAGCGGGAGTAGCGGGGGCTTCCAGTACTTC
. | once | TRBJ1-6 | TRBV6-5 | CASGEGQINNSPLHF | TGTGCCAGCGGGGAGGGGCAGATAAATAATTCACCCCTCCACTTT
. | . | TRBJ2-7 | TRBV10-3 | CAISERTEYEQYF | TGTGCCATCAGTGAGAGGACAGAGTACGAGCAGTACTTC
. | once | TRBJ2-5 | TRBV3-1/TRBV3-2 | CASSQDLGAETQYF | TGTGCCAGCAGCCAAGATTTGGGGGCGGAGACCCAGTACTTC
TRBD1 | . | TRBJ1-4 | TRBV18 | CASSPGGTGLYEKLFF | TGTGCCAGCTCACCGGGAGGGACAGGGCTTTATGAAAAACTGTTTTTT
TRBD1 | . | TRBJ2-2 | TRBV5-1 | CASSSGQGTGELFF | TGCGCCAGCAGCTCAGGACAGGGGACCGGGGAGCTGTTTTTT
. | . | TRBJ1-5 | TRBV3-1/TRBV3-2 | CASSQGLGNQPQHF | TGTGCCAGCAGCCAAGGACTGGGCAATCAGCCCCAGCATTTT
TRBD1 | . | TRBJ1-6 | TRBV10-3 | CAINDRAADSPLHF | TGTGCCATCAACGACAGGGCCGCGGATTCACCCCTCCACTTT
TRBD1 | . | TRBJ2-3 | TRBV30 | CAWSVTRDRDQYF | TGTGCCTGGAGTGTCACCCGGGACAGGGATCAGTATTTT
TRBD1 | . | TRBJ1-6 | TRBV4-1 | CASSQEDRVNSPLHF | TGCGCCAGCAGCCAAGAAGACAGGGTAAATTCACCCCTCCACTTT
. | . | TRBJ2-3 | TRBV6-6 | CASSYSTGFADTQYF | TGTGCCAGCAGTTACTCAACCGGGTTTGCAGATACGCAGTATTTT
. | . | TRBJ1-2 | TRBV5-4 | CASRQDNNYGYTF | TGTGCCAGCAGGCAAGACAATAACTATGGCTACACCTTC
TRBD1 | once | TRBJ1-4 | TRBV9 | CASSADYRGGEKLFF | TGTGCCAGCAGCGCCGACTACAGGGGAGGAGAAAAACTGTTTTTT
TRBD2 | . | TRBJ2-5 | TRBV13 | CASSLERTSGGQETQYF | TGTGCCAGCAGCTTAGAGAGGACTAGCGGGGGACAAGAGACCCAGTACTTC
TRBD2 | . | TRBJ2-7 | TRBV3-1/TRBV3-2 | CASSQTSGRAYEQYF | TGTGCCAGCAGCCAAACTAGCGGGAGGGCCTACGAGCAGTACTTC
. | . | TRBJ1-1 | TRBV7-9 | CASSLRGRKETEAFF | TGTGCCAGCAGCTTAAGGGGCAGGAAAGAGACTGAAGCTTTCTTT
. | . | TRBJ2-1 | TRBV5-6 | CASTLKAGWGDEQFF | TGTGCCAGCACCTTAAAGGCGGGATGGGGTGATGAGCAGTTCTTC
. | . | TRBJ2-7 | TRBV30 | CAWSFSTHEQYF | TGTGCCTGGAGTTTTTCCACTCACGAGCAGTACTTC
. | . | TRBJ1-3 | TRBV11-2 | CASSSNQGSGNTIYF | TGTGCCAGCAGCTCAAACCAGGGATCGGGAAACACCATATATTTT
. | . | TRBJ1-4 | TRBV6-6 | CASSHTGTTAEKLFF | TGTGCCAGCAGTCACACAGGGACGACGGCTGAAAAACTGTTTTTT
. | . | TRBJ2-1 | TRBV18 | CASSPNRVWSYNEQFF | TGTGCCAGCTCACCGAACAGGGTCTGGTCCTACAATGAGCAGTTCTTC
. | . | TRBJ2-1 | TRBV5-4 | CASSPKEGARLYNEQFF | TGTGCCAGCAGCCCCAAGGAGGGGGCGCGTCTGTACAATGAGCAGTTCTTC
. | . | TRBJ1-5 | TRBV7-2 | CASSPGTTVNQPQHF | TGTGCCAGCAGCCCAGGAACGACCGTCAATCAGCCCCAGCATTTT
TRBD2 | . | TRBJ2-3 | TRBV5-6 | CASSFGLAGLTSTDTQYF | TGTGCCAGCAGCTTCGGACTAGCGGGACTCACTAGCACAGATACGCAGTATTTT
. | . | TRBJ1-2 | TRBV7-2 | CASSHGGSHGYTF | TGTGCCAGCAGCCACGGGGGGTCGCACGGCTACACCTTC
. | . | TRBJ2-7 | TRBV11-2 | CASSLVLPYEQYF | TGTGCCAGCAGCTTAGTTCTCCCCTACGAGCAGTACTTC
TRBD1 | once | TRBJ1-1 | TRBV30 | CAWSRPGTGSLEAFF | TGTGCCTGGAGTAGGCCCGGGACAGGGTCCCTAGAAGCTTTCTTT
. | . | TRBJ2-3 | TRBV5-1 | CASSLGPQGDTQYF | TGCGCCAGCAGCTTGGGGCCCCAGGGAGATACGCAGTATTTT
. | . | TRBJ2-1 | TRBV28 | CASSNLPGLYNEQFF | TGTGCCAGCAGCAACCTTCCGGGTCTATACAATGAGCAGTTCTTC
TRBD1 | once | TRBJ2-1 | TRBV19 | CASSMGGQGGHEQFF | TGTGCCAGTAGTATGGGTGGACAGGGCGGTCATGAGCAGTTCTTC
TRBD1 | . | TRBJ2-1 | TRBV15 | CATSGGQGIYEQFF | TGTGCCACCAGCGGGGGACAGGGTATTTATGAGCAGTTCTTC
TRBD1 | . | TRBJ2-3 | TRBV6-4 | CASSVDRATDTQYF | TGTGCCAGCAGTGTCGACAGGGCCACAGATACGCAGTATTTT
. | . | TRBJ2-2 | TRBV6-5 | CASSDRGRGPGELFF | TGTGCCAGCAGCGACCGGGGCAGGGGACCCGGGGAGCTGTTTTTT
TRBD2 | . | TRBJ2-7 | TRBV27 | CATKRWTSPREQYF | TGTGCCACCAAAAGATGGACTAGCCCACGCGAGCAGTACTTC
TRBD1 | . | TRBJ2-3 | TRBV5-1 | CASSFMGQGYATREDTQYF | TGCGCCAGCAGCTTTATGGGACAGGGTTATGCTACGAGAGAAGATACGCAGTATTTT
TRBD1 | . | TRBJ1-4 | TRBV29-1 | CSVEGEQGHWDEKLFF | TGCAGCGTTGAAGGCGAACAGGGGCATTGGGACGAAAAACTGTTTTTT
TRBD1 | . | TRBJ1-1 | TRBV3-1/TRBV3-2 | CASRDQGARGTEAFF | TGTGCCAGCAGGGACCAGGGGGCGCGGGGCACTGAAGCTTTCTTT
TRBD1 | . | TRBJ2-1 | TRBV3-1/TRBV3-2 | CASSQGGGGYNEQFF | TGTGCCAGCAGCCAAGGAGGGGGCGGCTACAATGAGCAGTTCTTC
. | . | TRBJ2-7 | TRBV21-1 | CASSKARVVLSYEQYF | TGTGCCAGCAGCAAAGCGAGAGTGGTTCTATCCTACGAGCAGTACTTC
TRBD1 | . | TRBJ1-4 | TRBV5-1 | CASSMTGGGLVNEKLFF | TGCGCCAGCAGCATGACAGGGGGAGGTTTGGTTAATGAAAAACTGTTTTTT
TRBD2 | . | TRBJ2-3 | TRBV30 | CAWSGGLAGLADTQYF | TGTGCCTGGAGTGGGGGACTAGCGGGGTTGGCAGATACGCAGTATTTT
. | . | TRBJ1-2 | TRBV11-2 | CASSSTGPYGYTF | TGTGCCAGCAGCTCGACGGGTCCCTATGGCTACACCTTC
. | . | TRBJ2-6 | TRBV30 | CAWSVWPGDGANVLTF | TGTGCCTGGAGTGTATGGCCAGGGGATGGGGCCAACGTCCTGACTTTC
. | . | TRBJ1-1 | TRBV10-3 | CAISDVAGVGNTEAFF | TGTGCCATCAGCGACGTTGCGGGCGTAGGGAACACTGAAGCTTTCTTT
TRBD1 | . | TRBJ1-2 | TRBV12-3/TRBV12-4 | CASRWTGDYGYTF | TGTGCCAGCAGATGGACAGGGGACTATGGCTACACCTTC
. | . | TRBJ1-2 | TRBV30 | CAWSVRGYGYTF | TGTGCCTGGAGTGTACGCGGCTATGGCTACACCTTC
TRBD2 | . | TRBJ2-7 | TRBV11-2 | CASSSKGLAGYEQYF | TGTGCCAGCAGCTCAAAAGGACTAGCTGGCTACGAGCAGTACTTC